The T cell receptor (beta chain) described here comes from a study of technical replicates of blood from several donors (dated by TCRdb to the late 2010s). As regards this clone: Its antigen is unknown. No quality values exist for individual bases; no much larger clone is one base distant.

The receptor library was made with the immunoSEQ multiplex PCR assay. TCRdb obtained this table from immuneACCESS and retained in-frame rearrangements with V and J assigned. These tables miss some clones; where compared with another copy, unresolved V genes account for less than half of the shortfall, and the remainder is unexplained. This sample gives tens of thousands of clones in total; 93% of them show up just once. The top ten hold 0.24% of the sample. Trimming leaves V shorter by 4 bases and J shorter by 8 bases, with the junction holding 5 bases beyond the gene matches. The CDR3 covers 15 residues, taking in both the cysteine and the phenylalanine. Solely the CDR3 DNA is kept, with 45 bases framed from the first base. According to the germline V gene (reference sequence), CDR1 reads SGHNT and CDR2 reads YYREEE.

This receptor was identified in a human donor in good health. Rearrangement joined TRBV5-4 to TRBJ2-1, with 14 central nucleotides matching TRBD2. Sequencing input: T cells isolated from PBMCs. The CDR3 protein is CASSAPGLAGDEQFF. The nucleotides read TGTGCCAGCAGCGCTCCGGGACTAGCGGGAGATGAGCAGTTCTTC. The reference TRBV5-4 and TRBJ2-1 proteins fill in what lies around the CDR3, so the full variable domain reads ETGVTQSPTHLIKTRGQQVTLRCSSQSGHNTVSWYQQALGQGPQFIFQYYREEENGRGNFPPRFSGLQFPNYSSELNVNALELDDSALYLCASSAPGLAGDEQFFGPGTRLTVL.